Each of the 5 T cell receptor beta chains below was sequenced from the same sample in a study of T-cell reconstitution after alpha-beta-depleted transplantation in children. TCRbeta library construction was performed incorporating unique molecular identifiers. TCRdb reprocessed the PCR reads via MiXCR and lists one record per CDR3 protein. The sample holds fewer than 750,000 distinct CDR3 sequences, roughly 23% seen once. The sample in question was PBMCs, mostly from graft donor cells, obtained 360 days after TCRalphabeta/CD19-depleted stem cell transplant. The receptors were sampled from a boy under two years old who had a stem cell transplant for acute myeloid leukemia, so the T cells may come from the graft donor.

This clonotype was observed a few times. The J gene is TRBJ2-4, the V gene TRBV20-1; D is undetermined. Trimming took 2 bases from V and 1 from J, leaving 15 bases between them. This CDR3 has 16 residues. Per germline, CDR1 DFQATT and CDR2 SNEGSKA (reference sequence). CDR3 DNA: TGCAGTGCTAGAACACCTCTATTGCGGGCCAAAAACATTCAGTACTTC. Translated: CSARTPLLRAKNIQYF.

This clonotype was counted between two and nine times. The V gene is TRBV6-5, the J gene TRBJ1-1; a possible D gene is TRBD1 (6 bases). The V gene lost 4 bases and the J gene lost 10 bases, with 19 bases spanning the gap. This CDR3 has 14 amino acids. Germline values: CDR1 MNHEY, CDR2 SVGAGI. The CDR3 DNA follows: TGTGCCAGCAGTTCCGACTCCTCTCGAGGGGGAGCTTTCTTT. Protein product: CASSSDSSRGGAFF.

The V gene is TRBV7-9, the J gene TRBJ2-2; D ambiguous. The CDR3 length is 14 residues. The germline CDR1 and CDR2 sequences are SEHNR and FQNEAQ (reference sequence). V gave up 0 bases and J gave up 8 bases, with 10 bases separating them. The CDR3 coding sequence is TGTGCCAGCAGCTTAGCGCACGGTTTTGGGGAGCTGTTTTTT. Translation gives CASSLAHGFGELFF.

Only a few counts were recorded for this clonotype. The chain has TRBV7-2 and TRBJ2-3, with 7 nucleotides matching TRBD2. The CDR3 loop spans 17 amino acids. Losses at the gene ends were 0 bases for V and 9 bases for J; bases not matched to a gene: 15. Germline CDR1 reads SGHTA; CDR2 reads FQGNSA. CDR3 coding DNA: TGTGCCAGCAGCTTAGCGCGCGGGGGTCGAGTTGGAGGAACGCAGTATTTT. It yields the protein CASSLARGGRVGGTQYF.

This clonotype has more than one count but fewer than ten. J is TRBJ2-7 and V is TRBV6-2 or TRBV6-3, with D possibly TRBD2 on 6 matching bases. This CDR3 is 18 amino acids long. Germline V gives CDR1 MNHEY, CDR2 SVGEGT. V was clipped by 2 bases and J by 5 bases, with 25 bases between them. This CDR3 is CASSYPPTRRGNGDEQYF. DNA of the CDR3: TGTGCCAGCAGTTACCCACCCACGAGGCGGGGAAATGGAGACGAGCAGTACTTC.